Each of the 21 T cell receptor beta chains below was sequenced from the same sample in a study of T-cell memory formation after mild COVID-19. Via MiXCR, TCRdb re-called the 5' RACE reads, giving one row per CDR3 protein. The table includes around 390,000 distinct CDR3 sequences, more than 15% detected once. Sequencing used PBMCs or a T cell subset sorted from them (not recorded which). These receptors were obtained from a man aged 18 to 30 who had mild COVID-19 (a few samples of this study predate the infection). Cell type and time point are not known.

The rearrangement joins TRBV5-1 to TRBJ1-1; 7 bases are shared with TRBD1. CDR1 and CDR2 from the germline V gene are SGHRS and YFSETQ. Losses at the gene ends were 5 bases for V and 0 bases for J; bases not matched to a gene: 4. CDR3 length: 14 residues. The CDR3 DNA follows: TGCGCCAGCAGACGGGACAGCATGAACACTGAAGCTTTCTTT. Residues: CASRRDSMNTEAFF. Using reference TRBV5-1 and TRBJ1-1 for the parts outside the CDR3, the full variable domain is KAGVTQTPRYLIKTRGQQVTLSCSPISGHRSVSWYQQTPGQGLQFLFEYFSETQRNKGNFPGRFSGRQFSNSRSEMNVSTLELGDSALYLCASRRDSMNTEAFFGQGTRLTVV.

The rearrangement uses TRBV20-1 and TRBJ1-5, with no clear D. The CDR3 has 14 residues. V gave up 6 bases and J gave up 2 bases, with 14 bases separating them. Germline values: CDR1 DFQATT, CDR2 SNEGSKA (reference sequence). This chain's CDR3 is CSARSVVGNQPQHF. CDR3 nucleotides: TGCAGTGCCAGGTCAGTGGTGGGCAATCAGCCCCAGCATTTT.

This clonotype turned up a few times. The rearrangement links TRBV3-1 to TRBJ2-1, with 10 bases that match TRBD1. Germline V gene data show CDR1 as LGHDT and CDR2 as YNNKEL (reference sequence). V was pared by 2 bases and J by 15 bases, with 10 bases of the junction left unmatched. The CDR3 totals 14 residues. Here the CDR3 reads CASSQTAPGQGTFF. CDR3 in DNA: TGTGCCAGCAGCCAAACGGCTCCGGGACAGGGGACGTTCTTC.

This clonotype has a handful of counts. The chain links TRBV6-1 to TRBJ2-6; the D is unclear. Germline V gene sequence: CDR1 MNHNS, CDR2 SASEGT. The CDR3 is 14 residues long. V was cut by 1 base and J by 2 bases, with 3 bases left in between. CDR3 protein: CASSEGAGANVLTF. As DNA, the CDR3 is TGTGCCAGCAGTGAAGGGGCTGGGGCCAACGTCCTGACTTTC.

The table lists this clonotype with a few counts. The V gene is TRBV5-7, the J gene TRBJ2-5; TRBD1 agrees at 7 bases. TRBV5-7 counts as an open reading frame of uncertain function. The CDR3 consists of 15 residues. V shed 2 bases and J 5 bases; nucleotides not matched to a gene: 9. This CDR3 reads CASSFPTGLGETQYF. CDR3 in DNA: TGTGCCAGCAGCTTTCCGACAGGGCTGGGGGAGACCCAGTACTTC.

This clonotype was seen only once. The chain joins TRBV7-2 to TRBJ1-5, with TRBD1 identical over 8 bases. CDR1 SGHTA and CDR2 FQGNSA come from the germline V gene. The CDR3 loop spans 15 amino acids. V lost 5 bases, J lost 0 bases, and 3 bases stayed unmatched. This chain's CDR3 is CASSAGQGSNQPQHF. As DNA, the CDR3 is TGTGCCAGCAGCGCCGGACAGGGTAGCAATCAGCCCCAGCATTTT.

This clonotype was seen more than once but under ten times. The CDR3 here is CASGMRNAGQVAGNTIYF. The CDR3 coding sequence is TGTGCCAGCGGAATGCGAAACGCAGGGCAGGTAGCTGGAAACACCATATATTTT. The chain has TRBV7-2 and TRBJ1-3; D is perhaps TRBD1 (5 bases). Germline CDR1 reads SGHTA; CDR2 reads FQGNSA. The V and J ends lost 8 bases and 2 bases respectively, with 25 bases between them. CDR3 length: 18 amino acids.

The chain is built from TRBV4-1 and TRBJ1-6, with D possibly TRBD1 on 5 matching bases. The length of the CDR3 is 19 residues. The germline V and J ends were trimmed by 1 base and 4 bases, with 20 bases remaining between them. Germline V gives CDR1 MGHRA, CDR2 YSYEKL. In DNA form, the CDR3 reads TGCGCCAGCAGCCAAGGAAAAGACAGAGGCAGGTGGTATAATTCACCCCTCCACTTT. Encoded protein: CASSQGKDRGRWYNSPLHF.

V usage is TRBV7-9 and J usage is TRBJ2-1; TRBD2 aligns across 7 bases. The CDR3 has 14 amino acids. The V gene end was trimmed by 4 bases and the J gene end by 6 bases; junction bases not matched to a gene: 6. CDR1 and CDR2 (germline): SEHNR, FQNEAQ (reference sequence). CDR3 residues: CASSSRGYGNEQFF. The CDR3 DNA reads TGTGCCAGCAGCTCGCGGGGGTATGGCAATGAGCAGTTCTTC.

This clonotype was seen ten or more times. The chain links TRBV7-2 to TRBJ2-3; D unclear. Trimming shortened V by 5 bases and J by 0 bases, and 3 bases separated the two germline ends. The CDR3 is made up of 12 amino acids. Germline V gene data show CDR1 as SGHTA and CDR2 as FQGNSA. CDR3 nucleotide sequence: TGTGCCAGCAGCATTAGCACAGATACGCAGTATTTT. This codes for CASSISTDTQYF.

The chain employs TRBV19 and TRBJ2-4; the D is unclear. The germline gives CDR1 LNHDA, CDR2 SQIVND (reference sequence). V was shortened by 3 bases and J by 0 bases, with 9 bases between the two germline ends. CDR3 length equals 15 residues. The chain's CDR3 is CASSILGLAKNIQYF. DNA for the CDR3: TGTGCCAGTAGTATTCTGGGGTTAGCCAAAAACATTCAGTACTTC.

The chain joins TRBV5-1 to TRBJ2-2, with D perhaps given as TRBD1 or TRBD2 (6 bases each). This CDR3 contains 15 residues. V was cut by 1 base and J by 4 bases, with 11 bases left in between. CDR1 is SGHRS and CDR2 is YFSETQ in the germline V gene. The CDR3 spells CASSLRGHGTGELFF. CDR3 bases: TGCGCCAGCAGCTTGCGGGGGCACGGCACCGGGGAGCTGTTTTTT.

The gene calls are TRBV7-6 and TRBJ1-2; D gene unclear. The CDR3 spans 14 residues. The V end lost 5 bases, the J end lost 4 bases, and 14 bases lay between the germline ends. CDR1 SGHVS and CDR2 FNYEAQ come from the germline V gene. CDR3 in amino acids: CASSPLVVGYGYTF. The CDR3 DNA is TGTGCCAGCAGCCCATTGGTGGTTGGCTATGGCTACACCTTC.

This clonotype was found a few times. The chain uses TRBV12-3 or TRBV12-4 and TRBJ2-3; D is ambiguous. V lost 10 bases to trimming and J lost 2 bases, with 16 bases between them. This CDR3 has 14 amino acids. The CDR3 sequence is CATDVLTNTDTQYF. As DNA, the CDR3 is TGTGCCACCGACGTACTAACAAACACAGATACGCAGTATTTT.

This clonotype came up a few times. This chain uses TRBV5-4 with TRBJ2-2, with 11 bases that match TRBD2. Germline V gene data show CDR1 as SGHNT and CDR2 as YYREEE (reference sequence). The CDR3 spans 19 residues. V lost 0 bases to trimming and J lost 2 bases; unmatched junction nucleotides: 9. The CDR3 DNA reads TGTGCCAGCAGCTTGGCCGGGCTAGCGGGGGGCCCTAACACCGGGGAGCTGTTTTTT. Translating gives CASSLAGLAGGPNTGELFF.

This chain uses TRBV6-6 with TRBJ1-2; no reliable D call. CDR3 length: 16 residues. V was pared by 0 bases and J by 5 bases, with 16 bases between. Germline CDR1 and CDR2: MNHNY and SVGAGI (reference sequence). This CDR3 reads CASSYSVSWAPYGYTF. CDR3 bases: TGTGCCAGCAGTTACTCCGTCAGTTGGGCCCCTTATGGCTACACCTTC.

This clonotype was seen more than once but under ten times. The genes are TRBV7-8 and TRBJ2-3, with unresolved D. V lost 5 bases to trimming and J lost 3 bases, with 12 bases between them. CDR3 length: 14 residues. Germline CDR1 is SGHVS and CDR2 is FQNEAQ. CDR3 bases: TGTGCCAGCAGCCAGTCCCCATCGACAGATACGCAGTATTTT. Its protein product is CASSQSPSTDTQYF.

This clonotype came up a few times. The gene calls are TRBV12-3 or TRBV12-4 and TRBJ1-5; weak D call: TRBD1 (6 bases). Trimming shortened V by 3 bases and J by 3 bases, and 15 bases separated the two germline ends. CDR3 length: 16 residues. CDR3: CASSFSPGALNQPQHF. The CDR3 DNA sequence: TGTGCCAGCAGTTTTAGTCCAGGGGCCCTCAATCAGCCCCAGCATTTT.

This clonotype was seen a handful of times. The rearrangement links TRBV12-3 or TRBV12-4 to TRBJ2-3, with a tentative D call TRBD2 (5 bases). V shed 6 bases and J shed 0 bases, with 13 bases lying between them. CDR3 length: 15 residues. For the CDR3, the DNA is TGTGCCAGCAGCCGGAGGACTTATAGCACAGATACGCAGTATTTT. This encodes CASSRRTYSTDTQYF.

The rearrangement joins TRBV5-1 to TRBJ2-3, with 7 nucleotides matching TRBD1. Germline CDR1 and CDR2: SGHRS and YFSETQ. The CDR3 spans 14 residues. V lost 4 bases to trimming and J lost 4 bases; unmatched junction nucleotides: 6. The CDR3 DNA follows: TGCGCCAGCAGCCCCATTCAGGGGGCAGATACGCAGTATTTT. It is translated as CASSPIQGADTQYF.

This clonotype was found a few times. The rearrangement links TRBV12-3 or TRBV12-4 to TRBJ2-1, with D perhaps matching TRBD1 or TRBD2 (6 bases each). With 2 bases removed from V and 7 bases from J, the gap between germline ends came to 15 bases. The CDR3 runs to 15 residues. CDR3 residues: CASSLTGALRNEQFF. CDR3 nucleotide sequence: TGTGCCAGCAGTTTAACGGGGGCGCTTCGGAATGAGCAGTTCTTC.